This T cell receptor beta chain was identified in a study of blood T cells in healthy people across ages. Study-level points and caveats: Naive T cell percentage and TCR beta diversity correlated strongly. Per-million-T-cell TCR beta diversity fell roughly linearly with age. Both higher diversity and more naive CD4+ cells marked long-lived donors when set against aged donors.

Germline trimming cut 3 bases from V and 3 bases from J; bases unmatched to any gene: 3. CDR1 is DFQATT and CDR2 is SNEGSKA in the germline V gene (reference sequence). This CDR3 has 13 residues. As to this clonotype: Its antigen is still unknown.

For the second PCR, which ran for roughly 7 to 11 cycles, a sample-barcoded 5' primer and a J-beta primer mix were used. A template-switch adaptor that had 12 random nucleotides put a tag on each cDNA molecule. TCRdb re-called the 5' RACE reads with MiXCR, one entry per CDR3 protein. The table has hundreds of thousands of distinct CDR3 sequences, around 30% seen once. The chain uses TRBV20-1 and TRBJ1-1, with 8 bases lining up with TRBD1. Sequencing was done on a sample of blood. The sequence was collected from a woman aged 80 or older in good health. The DNA of the CDR3 is TGCAGTGCTAGGACAGGGGCTTACACTGAAGCTTTCTTT. Protein sequence: CSARTGAYTEAFF.